The 29 T cell receptor beta chains below were found in one sample sequenced in a study of CD8 T cells in ankylosing spondylitis (dated 2017 in TCRdb). The paper's findings and limits, for the study overall: Blood from ankylosing spondylitis patients appeared to be characterized by a TCR beta motif composed of roughly 8 highly homologous amino acid variants.

These receptors are not linked to any known antigen. Library preparation was by 5' RACE. Sequencing used an Illumina HiSeq 2500. TCRdb reprocessed the public reads (quality trimming at Q25 with fastp, clone calling with MiXCR) and kept in-frame beta chains. Every CDR3 protein is listed once, alongside the most common genes and DNA of its rows. The sample includes fewer than 550,000 distinct CDR3 sequences, with approximately 5.3% observed a single time. The ten largest make up roughly 3.3% of the sample. The sample comprised blood, either unsorted or a sorted T cell fraction (not recorded which). The receptors here all came from a male donor with ankylosing spondylitis.

This clonotype was detected many times. The chain links TRBV29-1 to TRBJ2-2, with D unresolved. With 0 bases removed from V and 4 bases from J, the gap between germline ends came to 6 bases. The CDR3 is made up of 13 amino acids. Germline values: CDR1 SQVTM, CDR2 ANQGSEA. The CDR3, as DNA: TGCAGCGTTGAAGACACTCGCACCGGGGAGCTGTTTTTT. Encoded protein: CSVEDTRTGELFF.

V gene TRBV7-8 combines with J gene TRBJ2-7, with 12 bases lining up with TRBD1. This CDR3 contains 15 residues. In germline, CDR1 is SGHVS, CDR2 FQNEAQ. V was clipped by 5 bases and J by 6 bases; unmatched bases: 8. Here the CDR3 reads CASSPSGTGGGEQYF. CDR3 bases: TGTGCCAGCAGCCCATCCGGGACAGGGGGCGGCGAGCAGTACTTC.

This clonotype has ten or more counts. The rearrangement uses TRBV6-1 and TRBJ1-2; TRBD1 aligns across 8 bases. After removal of 4 bases from V and 2 bases from J, the junction contained 6 bases not matched to a gene. The CDR3 runs to 15 residues. CDR1 is MNHNS and CDR2 is SASEGT in the germline V gene. CDR3 loop: CASSGQGSGNYGYTF. The CDR3 bases are TGTGCCAGCAGTGGACAGGGGAGTGGGAACTATGGCTACACCTTC.

The sample holds many counts of this clonotype. CDR3 nucleotides: TGTGCCAGCAGCCCCGACATGGGGAGCTACAATGAGCAGTTCTTC. Residues: CASSPDMGSYNEQFF. The chain uses TRBV7-6 and TRBJ2-1; D perhaps matches TRBD2 (5 bases). This CDR3 region has 15 residues. V lost 5 bases to trimming and J lost 3 bases, with 14 bases between them. Germline-derived CDR1 and CDR2 are SGHVS and FNYEAQ.

This clonotype was picked up many times. This chain connects TRBV20-1 to TRBJ2-7; 8 bases are shared with TRBD2. CDR1 is DFQATT, CDR2 SNEGSKA, per germline (reference sequence). The CDR3 has 14 residues. V shed 6 bases, J shed 0 bases, and the junction held 7 bases outside the gene matches. In DNA form, the CDR3 reads TGCAGTGCGAGAACCGGGGGGGACTCCTACGAGCAGTACTTC. It encodes CSARTGGDSYEQYF.

This clonotype occurred many times. The genes are TRBV7-9 and TRBJ2-5; 12 bases map to TRBD2. The CDR3 covers 17 residues. V was pared by 5 bases and J by 1 base, with 8 bases of the junction left unmatched. Germline V gene sequence: CDR1 SEHNR, CDR2 FQNEAQ (reference sequence). CDR3 in amino acids: CASSKTSGSFSQETQYF. CDR3 DNA: TGTGCCAGCAGCAAGACTAGCGGGAGTTTCTCCCAAGAGACCCAGTACTTC.

At least ten counts were recorded for this clonotype. The chain has TRBV6-5 and TRBJ1-1, with D possibly TRBD1 on 6 matching bases. The CDR3 has 16 amino acids. V lost 7 bases, J lost 11 bases, and 29 bases lay in between. Germline V gives CDR1 MNHEY, CDR2 SVGAGI. The CDR3 coding sequence is TGTGCCAGCACCCCATTGTTGCAGGGGAGAGCTGGTACGGCTTTCTTT. Amino acids: CASTPLLQGRAGTAFF.

This clonotype was counted a few times. The chain has TRBV6-5 and TRBJ2-5; 9 bases agree with TRBD1. Germline CDR1 is MNHEY and CDR2 is SVGAGI. V lost 5 bases, J lost 4 bases, and 11 bases stayed unmatched. The CDR3 consists of 16 residues. CDR3 sequence reads: CASSTTGGRRRETQYF. The CDR3 DNA sequence: TGTGCCAGCAGTACTACAGGGGGCAGAAGGAGAGAGACCCAGTACTTC.

The genes are TRBV29-1 and TRBJ1-2; 7 nucleotides agree with TRBD1. CDR1 SQVTM and CDR2 ANQGSEA come from the germline V gene. The J segment lost 10 bases and the V segment lost 4 bases, leaving 15 bases of the junction unmatched. There are 14 residues in the CDR3. As DNA, the CDR3 is TGCAGCGTTGCCCGGCGGGACAGTTCATCCGTCTACACCTTC. Translating gives CSVARRDSSSVYTF.

On this clonotype itself: This may be a read error, as it is one base from a much larger clone. Here the CDR3 omits its conserved ending phenylalanine or tryptophan, so a read error is the likely source. The chain recombines TRBV5-1 with TRBJ2-1; no reliable D call. From germline, CDR1 is SGHRS and CDR2 YFSETQ. V lost 3 bases and J 6 bases, leaving 16 bases between the germline ends. The CDR3 is 15 amino acids. CDR3 sequence: CASSSAKFLPNEQFS. The CDR3 DNA sequence: TGCGCCAGCAGCTCGGCTAAGTTTCTACCCAATGAGCAGTTCTCC.

This clonotype came up many times. Likely a read error: the CDR3 ends without its conserved phenylalanine or tryptophan. The DNA is left out, because the CDR3 cannot be placed on it with certainty; the CDR3 is given as TCRdb lists it. The chain recombines TRBV29-1 with TRBJ2-3; TRBD1, the D gene given by the table, was not confirmed from the DNA. Germline CDR1 reads SQVTM; CDR2 reads ANQGSEA. The length of the CDR3 is 11 amino acids, counting both ends. CDR3 region: CSVAGTGGPSV.

In its sample, this clonotype was seen many times. This rearrangement joins TRBV6-1 to TRBJ2-7; D may correspond to TRBD1 or TRBD2 (5 bases each). V was pared by 2 bases and J by 3 bases, with 11 bases between. The CDR3 runs 14 residues. The germline V gene encodes CDR1 MNHNS and CDR2 SASEGT. CDR3 DNA: TGTGCCAGCAGTGAATCGGGACGGGGCTACGAGCAGTACTTC. The encoded protein is CASSESGRGYEQYF.

This clonotype was picked up a small number of times. This chain uses TRBV18 with TRBJ1-1, with 7 bases fitting TRBD1. This CDR3 comprises 16 residues. V lost 2 bases, J lost 0 bases, and 6 bases stayed unmatched. CDR1 is KGHSH and CDR2 is LQKENI in the germline V gene. The CDR3 DNA reads as TGTGCCAGCTCACCAGGACAGGTAGGGCTGAACACTGAAGCTTTCTTT. Translation: CASSPGQVGLNTEAFF.

This clonotype was recorded at least ten times. The chain employs TRBV4-3 and TRBJ1-1, with D perhaps matching TRBD1 (6 bases). V lost 0 bases, J lost 6 bases, and 14 bases lay in between. The germline V gene has CDR1 LGHNA and CDR2 YSLEER. CDR3 length equals 15 residues. The CDR3 loop is CASSQDTGGWSEAFF. CDR3 sequence (DNA): TGCGCCAGCAGCCAAGATACCGGGGGCTGGTCTGAAGCTTTCTTT.

In this sample, this clonotype turned up many times. The chain uses TRBV27 and TRBJ2-7; TRBD1 matches 8 bases. V gave up 8 bases and J gave up 5 bases; unmatched junction bases: 8. There are 13 residues in the CDR3. Germline CDR1 is MNHEY and CDR2 is SMNVEV (reference sequence). CDR3 DNA sequence: TGTGCCAGCCGCCCGGACAGGGCCCACGAGCAGTACTTC. Its translation: CASRPDRAHEQYF.

This clonotype occurred many times. The chain joins TRBV6-5 to TRBJ2-7, with TRBD2 identical over 12 bases. J lost 1 base, V lost 1 base, and 5 bases had no gene match. This CDR3 is 17 amino acids long. CDR1 and CDR2 (germline): MNHEY, SVGAGI. The DNA for the CDR3 is TGTGCCAGCAGTTACTACGGACTAGCGGGGACTTCCTACGAGCAGTACTTC. This encodes CASSYYGLAGTSYEQYF.

In its sample, this clonotype was seen many times. DNA for the CDR3: TGTGCCAGCAGCCCGCCCGAGGGGAACACCATATATTTT. Amino acids: CASSPPEGNTIYF. The chain has TRBV4-2 and TRBJ1-3; TRBD1 is a possible D gene (5 bases). Germline V CDR1 and CDR2: LGHNA, YNFKEQ. Trimming stripped 4 bases from V and 7 bases from J, with 11 bases between. The CDR3 length is 13 residues.

This clonotype was observed many times. The chain couples TRBV12-3 or TRBV12-4 to TRBJ2-3; D possibly corresponds to TRBD1 (5 bases). Trimming cost V 7 bases and J 6 bases, with 23 bases left between them. The CDR3 length is 16 residues. The CDR3 DNA reads TGTGCCAGCACTTATCCTGGGCAGGGCGTTTTGGATACGCAGTATTTT. As protein: CASTYPGQGVLDTQYF.

In its sample, this clonotype was seen a few times. The rearrangement links TRBV5-1 to TRBJ2-7, with 11 bases matching TRBD2. V lost 0 bases to trimming and J lost 2 bases; unmatched junction nucleotides: 10. Per germline, CDR1 SGHRS and CDR2 YFSETQ. The CDR3 extends over 18 amino acids. The CDR3 loop reads CASSLGLAGRGAAYEQYF. CDR3 sequence (DNA): TGCGCCAGCAGCTTGGGACTAGCGGGGCGGGGCGCAGCCTACGAGCAGTACTTC.

This clonotype showed up many times. The V gene is TRBV4-3, the J gene TRBJ2-1; a weak D match, TRBD2 (6 bases). The CDR3 spans 18 residues. V lost 0 bases and J lost 0, with 15 bases in between. Germline-derived CDR1 and CDR2 are LGHNA and YSLEER. DNA of the CDR3: TGCGCCAGCAGCCAAGATAAGGGGACTGGGAGCTCCTACAATGAGCAGTTCTTC. Translating it yields CASSQDKGTGSSYNEQFF.

This clonotype has just a few counts. V gene TRBV7-8 combines with J gene TRBJ1-6, with 9 nucleotides matching TRBD1. J was trimmed by 7 bases and V by 2 bases; bases with no gene match: 3. Germline V gene lookup returns CDR1 SGHVS and CDR2 FQNEAQ. This CDR3 has 15 residues. The CDR3, as DNA: TGTGCCAGCAGCTTATTGGGGACAGGGAATTCACCCCTCCACTTT. It is translated as CASSLLGTGNSPLHF.

This clonotype showed up many times. The V call is TRBV12-3 or TRBV12-4, the J call TRBJ2-5; a possible D gene is TRBD1 (6 bases). CDR3 size: 12 residues. The V gene lost 6 bases and the J gene lost 7 bases, with 12 bases spanning the gap. The CDR3 DNA reads TGTGCCAGCAGACGCGCCAGGGGGACCCAGTACTTC. It encodes CASRRARGTQYF.

This clonotype has ten or more counts. This chain joins TRBV27 and TRBJ2-2; the D gene is possibly TRBD2 (5 bases). CDR1 is MNHEY, CDR2 SMNVEV, per germline (reference sequence). With 4 bases removed from V and 5 bases from J, the gap between germline ends came to 14 bases. The CDR3 runs 15 residues. CDR3 coding DNA: TGTGCCAGCAGTTACGTGGGAGTTGGGACCGGGGAGCTGTTTTTT. Translated, it gives CASSYVGVGTGELFF.

This clonotype was seen ten or more times. V and J are TRBV12-3 or TRBV12-4 and TRBJ1-2; D might be TRBD1 (5 bases). The CDR3 has 16 amino acids. V shed 3 bases and J shed 4 bases, with 18 bases lying between them. In DNA form, the CDR3 reads TGTGCCAGCAGTTTGGCCAGGGATGAGAGGGGCTATGGCTACACCTTC. It encodes CASSLARDERGYGYTF.

In this sample, this clonotype turned up a few times. The CDR3 sequence: CASSYSGTINYGYTF. The CDR3 DNA reads TGTGCCAGCAGTTACTCCGGGACGATTAACTATGGCTACACCTTC. The chain carries TRBV6-5 and TRBJ1-2, with a tentative D call TRBD1 (5 bases). The V gene's germline CDR1 is MNHEY and CDR2 SVGAGI. The CDR3 contains 15 residues. V lost 0 bases to trimming and J lost 1 base, with 9 bases between them.

The chain is built from TRBV5-1 and TRBJ2-3, with TRBD1 identical over 8 bases. The V gene end was trimmed by 4 bases and the J gene end by 1 base; junction bases not matched to a gene: 2. The CDR3 sequence is 14 residues long. Germline V CDR1 and CDR2: SGHRS, YFSETQ. This chain's CDR3 is CASSMGQGTDTQYF. The CDR3 DNA sequence: TGCGCCAGCAGCATGGGACAGGGCACAGATACGCAGTATTTT.

This clonotype has more than one count but fewer than ten. This may come from a read error, since a much larger clone is one base off. V and J are TRBV5-1 and TRBJ2-3, with D possibly TRBD2 on 6 matching bases. Trimming cost V 1 base and J 4 bases, with 13 bases left between them. CDR1 is SGHRS, CDR2 YFSETQ, per germline. CDR3 length: 15 residues. The CDR3 loop is CASSLSRASADTQYF. The CDR3 DNA reads TGCGCCAGCAGCTTGAGCAGGGCTAGCGCAGATACGCAGTATTTT.

The sample holds many counts of this clonotype. This CDR3 reads CASSSASGVPTGELFF. CDR3 DNA sequence: TGCGCCAGCAGCTCTGCGAGTGGAGTGCCCACCGGGGAGCTGTTTTTT. The V and J genes are TRBV5-1 and TRBJ2-2; D not resolved. With 3 bases removed from V and 4 bases from J, the gap between germline ends came to 16 bases. This CDR3 is 16 amino acids long. CDR1 and CDR2 from the germline V gene are SGHRS and YFSETQ.

This clonotype was observed many times. This chain joins TRBV20-1 and TRBJ2-2; possible D gene TRBD1, 6 bases. Trimming shortened V by 5 bases and J by 0 bases, and 16 bases separated the two germline ends. CDR1 is DFQATT, CDR2 SNEGSKA, per germline (reference sequence). This CDR3 comprises 16 residues. The CDR3 reads CSAGNPGHANTGELFF. The CDR3 nucleotides read TGCAGTGCTGGGAACCCGGGACACGCGAACACCGGGGAGCTGTTTTTT.